This TCR beta chain originates from a study of cytomegalovirus exposure and HLA in healthy donors. V shed 2 bases, J shed 2 bases, and the junction held 2 bases outside the gene matches. The V gene's germline CDR1 is LNHDA and CDR2 SQIVND (reference sequence). CDR3 length: 14 amino acids. The PCR made use of 60 Vbeta and 13 Jbeta primers. The table came from immunoSEQ multiplex PCR; TCRdb's copy has only in-frame clones and leaves some out. The sample table sets out approximately 190,000 clones. Sequenced input: PBMCs. This clonotype originated in a boy aged 5 to 17 in good health and CMV-seronegative. The chain couples TRBV19 to TRBJ1-1; 7 positions match TRBD1. The CDR3 coding sequence is TGTGCCAGTAGTATAAGAGGGGGCAACACTGAAGCTTTCTTT. This codes for CASSIRGGNTEAFF. Full variable domain (missing parts from reference TRBV19 and TRBJ1-1): DGGITQSPKYLFRKEGQNVTLSCEQNLNHDAMYWYRQDPGQGLRLIYYSQIVNDFQKGDIAEGYSVSREKKESFPLTVTSAQKNPTAFYLCASSIRGGNTEAFFGQGTRLTVV.